These 8 T cell receptor beta chains came from one sample sequenced in a study of blood T cell repertoires in COVID-19. The assay was immunoSEQ multiplex PCR, and TCRdb's table has in-frame clones only and misses some. This sample yields some 250,000 clones, of which more than 75% are seen a single time; around 12% belongs to the top ten. Sequencing was performed on peripheral blood. These receptors came from a man older than 75 with acute or convalescent COVID-19.

The chain carries TRBV28 and TRBJ2-1; D not certain. The CDR3 runs to 14 residues. CDR1 and CDR2 (germline): MDHEN, SYDVKM. With 8 bases removed from V and 4 bases from J, the gap between germline ends came to 15 bases. The CDR3 loop reads CASHRSLVYNEQFF. DNA of the CDR3: TGTGCCAGCCATCGGTCACTTGTATACAATGAGCAGTTCTTC.

The chain joins TRBV3-1 (or the pseudogene TRBV3-2) to TRBJ1-5; no reliable D call. Germline V lookup: CDR1 LGHDT, CDR2 YNNKEL (reference sequence). Trimming stripped 0 bases from V and 2 bases from J, with 8 bases between. The CDR3 loop spans 15 amino acids. CDR3 nucleotide sequence: TGTGCCAGCAGCCAAGATGTCCGGGGCAATCAGCCCCAGCATTTT. Amino acid sequence: CASSQDVRGNQPQHF.

The genes are TRBV5-1 and TRBJ2-3, with 7 bases identical to TRBD2. The CDR3 is 13 amino acids. From germline, CDR1 is SGHRS and CDR2 YFSETQ. Trimming at V came to 2 bases and at J to 4 bases, leaving 1 base not matched to a gene. The CDR3 DNA reads as TGCGCCAGCAGCTTCACTAGCGCAGATACGCAGTATTTT. Protein product: CASSFTSADTQYF.

This chain joins TRBV5-1 and TRBJ2-3; a possible D gene is TRBD2 (5 bases). V lost 4 bases and J 0 bases, leaving 12 bases between the germline ends. Germline V gives CDR1 SGHRS, CDR2 YFSETQ. The CDR3 runs to 15 residues. CDR3 coding DNA: TGCGCCAGCAGCCAAGGAGGATTTAGCACAGATACGCAGTATTTT. Translated: CASSQGGFSTDTQYF.

The chain is built from TRBV6-5 and TRBJ1-2; D gene uncertain. The CDR3 has 13 amino acids. Deletions cut 4 bases from V and 3 bases from J, with 9 bases between. CDR1 and CDR2 from the germline V gene are MNHEY and SVGAGI. The CDR3, as DNA: TGTGCCAGCAGTTTAGCCGGCGACTATGGCTACACCTTC. It translates to CASSLAGDYGYTF.

The chain carries TRBV6-5 and TRBJ1-5; no firm D call. The germline V gene encodes CDR1 MNHEY and CDR2 SVGAGI. V shed 4 bases and J shed 9 bases, with 10 bases lying between them. This CDR3 comprises 12 residues. The CDR3 sequence: CASSSIKWPQHF. The CDR3 bases are TGTGCCAGCAGTTCTATCAAATGGCCCCAGCATTTT.

This CDR3 reads CASREGNMNTEAFF. The CDR3 region has the DNA TGTGCCAGCAGGGAGGGAAACATGAACACTGAAGCTTTCTTT. J is TRBJ1-1 and V is TRBV6-5; unclear D gene. This CDR3 has 14 residues. V was pared by 6 bases and J by 0 bases, with 11 bases between. Germline-derived CDR1 and CDR2 are MNHEY and SVGAGI.

V gene TRBV7-8 combines with J gene TRBJ1-5; 7 bases match TRBD1. Germline lookup yields CDR1 SGHVS and CDR2 FQNEAQ. The CDR3 is made up of 14 amino acids. Unmatched junction bases numbered 5, after V lost 4 bases and J lost 5 bases. CDR3 nucleotide sequence: TGTGCCAGCAGCTATAACAGGGGAGATCAGCCCCAGCATTTT. This translates into CASSYNRGDQPQHF.